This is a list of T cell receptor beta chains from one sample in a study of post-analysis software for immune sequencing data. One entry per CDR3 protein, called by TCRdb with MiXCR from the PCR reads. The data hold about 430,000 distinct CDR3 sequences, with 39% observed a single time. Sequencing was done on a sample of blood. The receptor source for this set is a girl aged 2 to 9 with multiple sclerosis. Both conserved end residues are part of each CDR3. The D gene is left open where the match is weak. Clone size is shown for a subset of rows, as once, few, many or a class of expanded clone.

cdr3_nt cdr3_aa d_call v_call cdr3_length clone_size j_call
TGCAGTGCTAGCGGGGGGATAGAGACAGATACGCAGTATTTT CSASGGIETDTQYF TRBD2 TRBV20-1 14 - TRBJ2-3
TGTGCCAGCAGTTCCCGGACTAGCGGCGACGAGCAGTACTTC CASSSRTSGDEQYF TRBD2 TRBV27 14 - TRBJ2-7
TGTGCCAGCAGCTTTCCCTTAGCCAAAAACATTCAGTACTTC CASSFPLAKNIQYF - TRBV7-2 14 few TRBJ2-4
TGTGCCAGCAGCTTAACCGGGACAATCTTCCAAGAGACCCAGTACTTC CASSLTGTIFQETQYF - TRBV7-2 16 - TRBJ2-5
TGCAGTGAAAGACTAGCGGGAGTACGTAATGAGCAGTACTTC CSERLAGVRNEQYF TRBD2 TRBV20-1 14 - TRBJ2-7
TGTGCCAGCAGCAAAGGGTCAGGGGGCCACGAAAAACTGTTTTTT CASSKGSGGHEKLFF - TRBV21-1 15 - TRBJ1-4
TGCGCCACATCAATAGGAGACAATGAGCAGTTCTTC CATSIGDNEQFF - TRBV4-1 12 few TRBJ2-1
TGTGCCAGCAGCCACACCGGGACAGGGCCGGGAGCGACCCAGTACTTC CASSHTGTGPGATQYF TRBD1 TRBV12-3/TRBV12-4 16 few TRBJ2-5
TGTGCCAGCAGCCTGACTGGACCACAATACGAGCAGTACTTC CASSLTGPQYEQYF - TRBV7-2 14 few TRBJ2-7
TGTGCCAGCTCAGATACAGCTGAGCAGTTCTTC CASSDTAEQFF - TRBV18 11 few TRBJ2-1
TGTGCCAGCAGCCAAGTGGCGGGAGAGTACGAGCAGTACTTC CASSQVAGEYEQYF TRBD2 TRBV3-1 14 - TRBJ2-7
TGTGCCAGCAGTCCTAGCGGGGGGACTCAGTATTTT CASSPSGGTQYF TRBD2 TRBV2 12 - TRBJ2-3
TGTGCCAGCAGTCGCAGGGGAACCTACGAGCAGTACTTC CASSRRGTYEQYF - TRBV25-1 13 - TRBJ2-7
TGTGCCAGCAGCTTAGTGGCTAGTTCCGTCTACGAGCAGTACTTC CASSLVASSVYEQYF - TRBV7-9 15 - TRBJ2-7
TGTGCCAGCAGCACAGGAGGGGTGGGAACTGAAGCTTTCTTT CASSTGGVGTEAFF - TRBV7-2 14 - TRBJ1-1
TGCAGTGCTAGGGATCTAGAGACTAGCGGGAGTTGCATTGAGCAGTTCTTC CSARDLETSGSCIEQFF TRBD2 TRBV20-1 17 - TRBJ2-1
TGTGCCAGCAGCCCCATCCGGGGGTCCGGTGGGGAGCAGTACTTC CASSPIRGSGGEQYF - TRBV11-2 15 few TRBJ2-7
TGTGCCAGCAGCTTAGCCGGGATAACCTCCTACAATGAGCAGTTCTTC CASSLAGITSYNEQFF - TRBV7-3 16 few TRBJ2-1
TGCGCCAGCAGCTCCTTAGCGGGGGGATCGGCGGGAGAGACCCAGTACTTC CASSSLAGGSAGETQYF TRBD2 TRBV5-1 17 few TRBJ2-5
TGTGCCAGCAGTTTATGGGGGGCGAGCTCCTACAATGAGCAGTTCTTC CASSLWGASSYNEQFF - TRBV27 16 - TRBJ2-1
TGTGCCAGCAGCTCGCAGGGGGCTCAAGAGACCCAGTACTTC CASSSQGAQETQYF TRBD1 TRBV5-5 14 - TRBJ2-5
TGTGCCAGCAGTTTAGCCGGCACTGAGCAGTTCTTC CASSLAGTEQFF - TRBV12-3/TRBV12-4 12 - TRBJ2-1
TGTGCCAGCAGCCTGACTAGCGGGCTTCCAGATACGCAGTATTTT CASSLTSGLPDTQYF TRBD2 TRBV12-3/TRBV12-4 15 few TRBJ2-3
TGTGCCAGCAGTTACGAGTCTCGGGCTCATGGCTACACCTTC CASSYESRAHGYTF - TRBV6-6 14 many TRBJ1-2
TGCAGTGCTAATCCGTTTAACTATGGCTACACCTTC CSANPFNYGYTF - TRBV20-1 12 few TRBJ1-2
TGTGCCAGCAGCTTAATATTTCGGGCAGCTAGCACAGATACGCAGTATTTT CASSLIFRAASTDTQYF - TRBV7-2 17 few TRBJ2-3
TGTGCCAGCGTCGTCTACAATGAGCAGTTCTTC CASVVYNEQFF - TRBV12-3/TRBV12-4 11 many TRBJ2-1
TGTGCCAGCAGTGAAACACCCGAGCAGTACTTC CASSETPEQYF - TRBV2 11 - TRBJ2-7
TGTGCCAGCAGCCAAGTAGGGGGGAACACCGGGGAGCTGTTTTTT CASSQVGGNTGELFF - TRBV14 15 - TRBJ2-2
TGTGCCAGCAGTGAACCCATACAGGGGGGCTATGGCTACACCTTC CASSEPIQGGYGYTF TRBD1 TRBV6-1 15 - TRBJ1-2
TGTGCCAGCCAAACGACTAGCGGGAGAAGTAAGGGTTCCGGGTATGAGCAGTTCTTC CASQTTSGRSKGSGYEQFF TRBD2 TRBV6-2/TRBV6-3 19 - TRBJ2-1
TGTGCCAGCAAGCGGGAGTACGAAGAGACCCAGTACTTC CASKREYEETQYF TRBD2 TRBV11-1 13 - TRBJ2-5
TGCAGTGCTCGGGAAGGGGGTGGCTACACCTTC CSAREGGGYTF - TRBV20-1 11 few TRBJ1-2
TGTGCCAGCAGCTTAGGGGTGGGGGGGAACACTGAAGCTTTCTTT CASSLGVGGNTEAFF - TRBV11-2 15 - TRBJ1-1
TGCAGCGTTGAAGATCAAGATCTGGGAGAGTCCTACGAGCAGTACTTC CSVEDQDLGESYEQYF - TRBV29-1 16 - TRBJ2-7
TGTGCCAGCAGCCTTTTGGGGGCAGAGACCCAGTACTTC CASSLLGAETQYF - TRBV14 13 - TRBJ2-5
TGTGCCAGCGTCGGGGCAGGGCCTAACTATGGCTACACCTTC CASVGAGPNYGYTF - TRBV6-5 14 - TRBJ1-2